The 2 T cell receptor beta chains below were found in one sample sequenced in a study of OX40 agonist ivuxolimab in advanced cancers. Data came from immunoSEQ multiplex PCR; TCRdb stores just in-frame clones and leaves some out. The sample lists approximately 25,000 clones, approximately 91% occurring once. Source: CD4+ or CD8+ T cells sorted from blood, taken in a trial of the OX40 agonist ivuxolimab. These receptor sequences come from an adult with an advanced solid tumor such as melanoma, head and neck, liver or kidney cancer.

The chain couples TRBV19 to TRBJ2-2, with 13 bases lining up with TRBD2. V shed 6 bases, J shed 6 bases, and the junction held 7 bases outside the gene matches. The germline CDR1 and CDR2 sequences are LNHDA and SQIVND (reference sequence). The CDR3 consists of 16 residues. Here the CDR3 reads CASSPGLAGVAGELFF. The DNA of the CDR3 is TGTGCCAGTAGCCCTGGACTAGCGGGAGTGGCCGGGGAGCTGTTTTTT.

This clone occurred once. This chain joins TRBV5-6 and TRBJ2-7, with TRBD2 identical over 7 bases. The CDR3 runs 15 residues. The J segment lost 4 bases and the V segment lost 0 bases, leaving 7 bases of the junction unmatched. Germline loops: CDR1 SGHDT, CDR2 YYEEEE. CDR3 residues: CASSLGASGDYEQYF. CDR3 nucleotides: TGTGCCAGCAGCTTGGGGGCTAGCGGAGATTACGAGCAGTACTTC.